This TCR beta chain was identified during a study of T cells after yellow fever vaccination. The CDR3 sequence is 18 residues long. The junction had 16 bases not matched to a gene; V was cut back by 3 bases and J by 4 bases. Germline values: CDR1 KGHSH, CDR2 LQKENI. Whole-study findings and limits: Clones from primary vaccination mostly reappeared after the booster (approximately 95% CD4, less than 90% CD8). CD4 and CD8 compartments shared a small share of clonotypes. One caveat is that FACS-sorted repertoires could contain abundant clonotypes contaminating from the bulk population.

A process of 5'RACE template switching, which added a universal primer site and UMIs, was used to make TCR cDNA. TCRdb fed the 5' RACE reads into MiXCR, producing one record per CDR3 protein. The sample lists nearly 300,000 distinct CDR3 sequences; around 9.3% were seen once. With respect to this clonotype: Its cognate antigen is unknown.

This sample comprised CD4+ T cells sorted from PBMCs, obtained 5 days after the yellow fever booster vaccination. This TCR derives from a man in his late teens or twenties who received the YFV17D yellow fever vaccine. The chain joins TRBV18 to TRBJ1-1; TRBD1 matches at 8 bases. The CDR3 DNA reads TGTGCCAGCTCACCGCAATTTGGACAGGGACAGACCTTCACTGAAGCTTTCTTT. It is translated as CASSPQFGQGQTFTEAFF. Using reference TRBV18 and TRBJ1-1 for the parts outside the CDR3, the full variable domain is NAGVMQNPRHLVRRRGQEARLRCSPMKGHSHVYWYRQLPEEGLKFMVYLQKENIIDESGMPKERFSAEFPKEGPSILRIQQVVRGDSAAYFCASSPQFGQGQTFTEAFFGQGTRLTVV.